These T cell receptor beta chains were read from a single sample in a study of CD8 T cells in ankylosing spondylitis. MiXCR, applied by TCRdb to the 5' RACE reads, yields one record per CDR3 protein. The top ten hold more than 4% of the sample, which has about 250,000 distinct CDR3 sequences, around 8% seen once. The sequenced sample was blood, either unsorted or a sorted T cell fraction (not recorded which). The receptors originated from a female donor with ankylosing spondylitis or in good health (not recorded which). The CDR3 runs from the conserved cysteine through the conserved F or W. D genes are given only for firm matches. Some rows have no size entry. The others give once, few or many, or a class for an expanded clone.

J gene: TRBJ2-3
D gene: -
clone size: many
CDR3 length: 15
V gene: TRBV20-1
CDR3 DNA: TGCAGTGCTAGCTTAGCGGGTAGCCTAGGGGGTACGCAGTATTTT
CDR3 protein: CSASLAGSLGGTQYF

J gene: TRBJ1-2
D gene: -
clone size: many
CDR3 length: 16
V gene: TRBV20-1
CDR3 DNA: TGCAGTGCTAGAGATAGTGGGGTTTCCGCTTCGTGGGGCTACACCTTC
CDR3 protein: CSARDSGVSASWGYTF

J gene: TRBJ1-6
D gene: -
clone size: many
CDR3 length: 18
V gene: TRBV6-5
CDR3 DNA: TGTGCCAGCAGTTACTCGGTGGAATTGGCAGGGTTGGGTTCACCCCTCCACTTT
CDR3 protein: CASSYSVELAGLGSPLHF

J gene: TRBJ2-7
D gene: -
clone size: -
CDR3 length: 14
V gene: TRBV7-6
CDR3 DNA: TGTGCCAGCAGCCCGCGGACGGATACCTACGAGCAGTACTTC
CDR3 protein: CASSPRTDTYEQYF

J gene: TRBJ2-1
D gene: -
clone size: many
CDR3 length: 13
V gene: TRBV20-1
CDR3 DNA: TGCAGTGGTGAGGGGGAGGGCCTCAATGAGCAGTTCTTC
CDR3 protein: CSGEGEGLNEQFF

J gene: TRBJ1-3
D gene: -
clone size: many
CDR3 length: 14
V gene: TRBV12-3/TRBV12-4
CDR3 DNA: TGTGCCAGCAGTTTAAGTGTTTCTGGAAACACCATATATTTT
CDR3 protein: CASSLSVSGNTIYF

J gene: TRBJ2-1
D gene: -
clone size: few
CDR3 length: 13
V gene: TRBV27
CDR3 DNA: TGTGCCAGCAGTTTATCGGTTTACTATGAGCAGTTCTTC
CDR3 protein: CASSLSVYYEQFF

J gene: TRBJ2-7
D gene: -
clone size: many
CDR3 length: 14
V gene: TRBV27
CDR3 DNA: TGTGCCAGCAGTTGGGAGAGCGTCGGCTACGAGCAGTACTTC
CDR3 protein: CASSWESVGYEQYF

J gene: TRBJ1-4
D gene: -
clone size: many
CDR3 length: 13
V gene: TRBV29-1
CDR3 DNA: TGCAGCGTCGAGAGAGGGAGTAGGGGAAAACTGTTTTTT
CDR3 protein: CSVERGSRGKLFF

J gene: TRBJ2-7
D gene: -
clone size: -
CDR3 length: 14
V gene: TRBV7-2
CDR3 DNA: TGTGCCAGCAGCTCTCGGCCGAGAGCCTACGAGCAGTACTTC
CDR3 protein: CASSSRPRAYEQYF

J gene: TRBJ2-1
D gene: -
clone size: few
CDR3 length: 17
V gene: TRBV15
CDR3 DNA: TGTGCCACCAGCAGAGAAGCCCTTAAGGTCCCCTACAATGAGCAGTTCTTC
CDR3 protein: CATSREALKVPYNEQFF

J gene: TRBJ2-1
D gene: TRBD2
clone size: many
CDR3 length: 14
V gene: TRBV19
CDR3 DNA: TGTGCCAGTAGGGGACTAGCGGGAGACAATGAGCAGTTCTTC
CDR3 protein: CASRGLAGDNEQFF

J gene: TRBJ2-5
D gene: -
clone size: -
CDR3 length: 12
V gene: TRBV7-9
CDR3 DNA: TGTGCCAGCAGCTTCGACGGGTGGACCCAGTACTTC
CDR3 protein: CASSFDGWTQYF

J gene: TRBJ2-1
D gene: -
clone size: many
CDR3 length: 17
V gene: TRBV3-1
CDR3 DNA: TGTGCCAGCAGCCAAGGGCCCGGGAGGGGGCCCTACAATGAGCAGTTCTTC
CDR3 protein: CASSQGPGRGPYNEQFF

J gene: TRBJ2-1
D gene: TRBD2
clone size: many
CDR3 length: 14
V gene: TRBV5-1
CDR3 DNA: TGCGCCAGCAGCGTTAGCGGGAGTCAGGGTGAGCAGTTCTTC
CDR3 protein: CASSVSGSQGEQFF

J gene: TRBJ2-5
D gene: -
clone size: few
CDR3 length: 15
V gene: TRBV5-1
CDR3 DNA: TGCGCCAGCAGCTTGTGGCCGGGAGTGGCGGAGACCCAGTACTTC
CDR3 protein: CASSLWPGVAETQYF

J gene: TRBJ1-6
D gene: TRBD1
clone size: many
CDR3 length: 14
V gene: TRBV5-1
CDR3 DNA: TGCGCCAGCAGCTCGACAGGGGGTAATTCACCCCTCCACTTT
CDR3 protein: CASSSTGGNSPLHF

J gene: TRBJ2-5
D gene: -
clone size: many
CDR3 length: 12
V gene: TRBV12-3/TRBV12-4
CDR3 DNA: TGTGCCAGCAGTTTTACGAGGGAGACCCAGTACTTC
CDR3 protein: CASSFTRETQYF

J gene: TRBJ2-1
D gene: -
clone size: many
CDR3 length: 14
V gene: TRBV11-2
CDR3 DNA: TGTGCCAGCAGCTCGCTAGGGGCCTACAATGAGCAGTTCTTC
CDR3 protein: CASSSLGAYNEQFF

J gene: TRBJ2-5
D gene: TRBD1
clone size: many
CDR3 length: 14
V gene: TRBV28
CDR3 DNA: TGTGCCAGCAGTTCACTGGACAGGGCCAAGACCCAGTACTTC
CDR3 protein: CASSSLDRAKTQYF

J gene: TRBJ2-3
D gene: -
clone size: -
CDR3 length: 14
V gene: TRBV11-3
CDR3 DNA: TGTGCCAGCAGCTCATCTATAAGCACAGATACGCAGTATTTT
CDR3 protein: CASSSSISTDTQYF

J gene: TRBJ2-3
D gene: -
clone size: many
CDR3 length: 15
V gene: TRBV5-1
CDR3 DNA: TGCGCCAGCCACCTAGGTGGGGCCGGCACAGATACGCAGTATTTT
CDR3 protein: CASHLGGAGTDTQYF

J gene: TRBJ2-7
D gene: TRBD1
clone size: many
CDR3 length: 13
V gene: TRBV28
CDR3 DNA: TGTGCCAGCAACGACAGGGGGCTGAACGAGCAGTACTTC
CDR3 protein: CASNDRGLNEQYF

J gene: TRBJ2-1
D gene: TRBD2
clone size: many
CDR3 length: 15
V gene: TRBV4-3
CDR3 DNA: TGCGCCAGCAGCCATACTAGCGGGATGGGCAATGAGCAGTTCTTC
CDR3 protein: CASSHTSGMGNEQFF

J gene: TRBJ1-1
D gene: -
clone size: many
CDR3 length: 16
V gene: TRBV5-1
CDR3 DNA: TGCGCCAGCAGCTTGGGAGGGGGACCTATGAACACTGAAGCTTTCTTT
CDR3 protein: CASSLGGGPMNTEAFF

J gene: TRBJ1-4
D gene: -
clone size: many
CDR3 length: 17
V gene: TRBV18
CDR3 DNA: TGTGCCAGCTCACCAATTTTAGGCCCGGCAACTAATGAAAAACTGTTTTTT
CDR3 protein: CASSPILGPATNEKLFF

J gene: TRBJ2-7
D gene: TRBD2
clone size: -
CDR3 length: 20
V gene: TRBV27
CDR3 DNA: TGTGCCAGCAGTACCACAGGACTAGCGGGAGGACCAAGGAACTTCTACGAGCAGTACTTC
CDR3 protein: CASSTTGLAGGPRNFYEQYF

J gene: TRBJ1-5
D gene: -
clone size: many
CDR3 length: 14
V gene: TRBV10-3
CDR3 DNA: TGTGCCATCAGTGAGAGGCAGGGGAGTCAGCCCCAGCATTTT
CDR3 protein: CAISERQGSQPQHF

J gene: TRBJ1-3
D gene: -
clone size: many
CDR3 length: 17
V gene: TRBV3-1
CDR3 DNA: TGTGCCAGCAGCCCGGGACCCCCGAGGGACTCTGGAAACACCATATATTTT
CDR3 protein: CASSPGPPRDSGNTIYF

J gene: TRBJ2-2
D gene: -
clone size: many
CDR3 length: 15
V gene: TRBV10-2
CDR3 DNA: TGCGCCAGCGGACGACTAAGTGGTGGAACCGGGGAGCTGTTTTTT
CDR3 protein: CASGRLSGGTGELFF

J gene: TRBJ1-2
D gene: TRBD1
clone size: many
CDR3 length: 14
V gene: TRBV20-1
CDR3 DNA: TGCAGTGCTAGCAGGATAGGGGGCGAGAATGGCTACACCTTC
CDR3 protein: CSASRIGGENGYTF

J gene: TRBJ2-1
D gene: TRBD1
clone size: few
CDR3 length: 14
V gene: TRBV7-2
CDR3 DNA: TGTGCCAGCAGCTTAGAGACAGGGGGATGGGAGCAGTTCTTC
CDR3 protein: CASSLETGGWEQFF

J gene: TRBJ2-1
D gene: -
clone size: many
CDR3 length: 15
V gene: TRBV29-1
CDR3 DNA: TGCAGCGTTGAAAGTCGGGGGAAGTCTTACAATGAGCAGTTCTTC
CDR3 protein: CSVESRGKSYNEQFF

J gene: TRBJ2-3
D gene: TRBD2
clone size: many
CDR3 length: 19
V gene: TRBV7-3
CDR3 DNA: TGTGCCAGCAGCTTCAACTCGGGACTAGCGGGAGTTAGTACAGATACGCAGTATTTT
CDR3 protein: CASSFNSGLAGVSTDTQYF

J gene: TRBJ2-1
D gene: TRBD2
clone size: many
CDR3 length: 19
V gene: TRBV27
CDR3 DNA: TGTGCCAGCAGTTTGGCCCCCGGGAGGGCATCCCAACGTTTGAATGAGCAGTTCTTC
CDR3 protein: CASSLAPGRASQRLNEQFF

J gene: TRBJ2-4
D gene: -
clone size: many
CDR3 length: 14
V gene: TRBV20-1
CDR3 DNA: TGCAGTGCCAGGCCCGGGACTCAGGGGGGCATTCAGTACTTC
CDR3 protein: CSARPGTQGGIQYF